These T cell receptor beta chains were read from a single sample in a study of T cell responses to AZD1222 COVID-19 vaccine. The table came from immunoSEQ multiplex PCR; TCRdb's copy has only in-frame clones and leaves some out. The sample holds about 140,000 clones, 80% to 95% seen once. This specimen consisted of peripheral blood, obtained 28 days after the second AZD1222 dose. These receptors were taken from an adult who received the AZD1222 COVID-19 vaccine. Each CDR3 is given with its conserved first and last residue. A D gene is named only where the DNA matches it firmly. Clone sizes are given selectively: once, few, many, or a class where the clone is expanded.

size	J	V	D	CDR3	DNA
-	TRBJ1-4	TRBV28	-	CASGPTGRVEKLFF	TGTGCCAGCGGACCGACAGGAAGGGTTGAAAAACTGTTTTTT
-	TRBJ1-2	TRBV6-5	-	CASTQRVYGYTF	TGTGCCAGCACCCAGAGAGTATATGGCTACACCTTC
-	TRBJ1-1	TRBV3-1/TRBV3-2	-	CASSQDLGTTEAFF	TGTGCCAGCAGCCAAGATCTGGGGACGACTGAAGCTTTCTTT
-	TRBJ2-3	TRBV27	TRBD2	CASSLGLASSSTQYF	TGTGCCAGCAGTTTGGGACTAGCGTCGTCCTCTACGCAGTATTTT
-	TRBJ2-5	TRBV27	-	CASSHQETQYF	TGTGCCAGCAGTCACCAAGAGACCCAGTACTTC
-	TRBJ1-2	TRBV4-1	-	CASSQDGNYGYTF	TGCGCCAGCAGCCAAGATGGTAACTATGGCTACACCTTC
-	TRBJ2-4	TRBV5-1	TRBD2	CASSDGLAGVRKNIQYF	TGCGCCAGCAGCGACGGACTAGCGGGAGTGAGGAAAAACATTCAGTACTTC
-	TRBJ2-3	TRBV5-1	-	CASRRILGGDTQYF	TGCGCCAGCAGGCGCATTCTGGGGGGAGATACGCAGTATTTT
-	TRBJ1-4	TRBV24-1	-	CATSDPRTVEKLFF	TGTGCCACCAGTGATCCAAGGACGGTTGAAAAACTGTTTTTT
-	TRBJ1-1	TRBV7-2	-	CASSLVGGSEAFF	TGTGCCAGCAGCTTAGTCGGGGGGTCTGAAGCTTTCTTT
-	TRBJ2-3	TRBV5-1	-	CASSLAASDTDTQYF	TGCGCCAGCAGCTTGGCGGCGTCCGACACAGATACGCAGTATTTT
-	TRBJ2-1	TRBV28	-	CATLPGSSIGEQFF	TGTGCCACCTTACCTGGGTCCTCAATTGGTGAGCAGTTCTTC
-	TRBJ1-3	TRBV20-1	-	CSASNGFSGNTIYF	TGCAGTGCTAGTAACGGTTTCTCTGGAAACACCATATATTTT
-	TRBJ2-5	TRBV6-1	-	CASSETGQETQYF	TGTGCCAGCAGTGAGACGGGGCAAGAGACCCAGTACTTC
-	TRBJ2-7	TRBV3-1/TRBV3-2	-	CASSQGWVENAYEQYF	TGTGCCAGCAGCCAAGGCTGGGTCGAGAATGCGTACGAGCAGTACTTC
-	TRBJ1-2	TRBV28	-	CASGYAADYGYTF	TGTGCCAGCGGTTACGCTGCAGACTATGGCTACACCTTC
-	TRBJ2-5	TRBV5-5	TRBD1	CASSRDRGTQTQYF	TGTGCCAGCAGCAGGGACAGGGGTACACAGACCCAGTACTTC
-	TRBJ1-2	TRBV9	-	CASSVGHDYGYTF	TGTGCCAGCAGCGTCGGCCACGACTATGGCTACACCTTC
-	TRBJ2-5	TRBV28	-	CASSGRTRGVQETQYF	TGTGCCAGCAGTGGGCGGACACGAGGGGTCCAAGAGACCCAGTACTTC
-	TRBJ2-7	TRBV20-1	-	CSARGYEQYF	TGCAGTGCTAGAGGCTACGAGCAGTACTTC
-	TRBJ2-7	TRBV7-9	TRBD2	CASSPRTSGNLYEQYF	TGTGCCAGCAGCCCTAGGACTAGCGGGAACCTCTACGAGCAGTACTTC
-	TRBJ1-1	TRBV6-5	TRBD1	CASRRDRDTEAFF	TGTGCCAGCAGACGAGACAGGGATACTGAAGCTTTCTTT
-	TRBJ1-2	TRBV7-9	-	CASSLDYYGYTF	TGTGCCAGCAGCCTAGATTACTATGGCTACACCTTC
-	TRBJ1-2	TRBV3-1/TRBV3-2	TRBD1	CASRARDRVRGYTF	TGTGCCAGCAGGGCCCGGGACAGGGTACGCGGCTACACCTTC
-	TRBJ1-2	TRBV12-3/TRBV12-4	TRBD1	CASSPGTDGYTF	TGTGCCAGCAGCCCCGGGACAGATGGCTACACCTTC
once	TRBJ1-1	TRBV5-8	-	CASSLEYAGNTEAFF	TGTGCCAGCAGCTTGGAATATGCGGGGAACACTGAAGCTTTCTTT
-	TRBJ1-1	TRBV11-3	TRBD1	CASSPGTGNTEAFF	TGTGCCAGCAGCCCCGGGACAGGAAACACTGAAGCTTTCTTT
-	TRBJ2-6	TRBV5-4	-	CASSPDSSGANVLTF	TGTGCCAGCAGCCCCGACAGCTCTGGGGCCAACGTCCTGACTTTC
-	TRBJ2-4	TRBV5-1	-	CASSLELGSAKNIQYF	TGCGCCAGCAGCTTGGAGCTAGGGTCGGCCAAAAACATTCAGTACTTC
-	TRBJ2-3	TRBV2	-	CASSERAILSTDTQYF	TGTGCCAGCAGTGAGAGAGCAATCCTTAGCACAGATACGCAGTATTTT
-	TRBJ2-7	TRBV7-9	TRBD2	CASSSSTSKHEQYF	TGTGCCAGCAGCTCTTCGACTAGCAAGCACGAGCAGTACTTC
-	TRBJ2-6	TRBV3-1/TRBV3-2	-	CASSQKGSGANVLTF	TGTGCCAGCAGCCAAAAGGGCTCTGGGGCCAACGTCCTGACTTTC
-	TRBJ2-3	TRBV2	TRBD2	CASSIPLAGGTDTQYF	TGTGCCAGCAGTATCCCCTTGGCGGGAGGAACAGATACGCAGTATTTT
-	TRBJ2-1	TRBV5-1	TRBD2	CASSLAPGRTGGSNEQFF	TGCGCCAGCAGCTTGGCCCCAGGTAGAACGGGAGGATCCAATGAGCAGTTCTTC
-	TRBJ1-5	TRBV18	TRBD1	CASSPPRRDRNQPQHF	TGTGCCAGCTCACCTCCCCGCCGGGACAGGAATCAGCCCCAGCATTTT
-	TRBJ2-1	TRBV7-3	-	CASSLNPQGGAALYNEQFF	TGTGCCAGCAGCTTAAACCCCCAAGGAGGGGCAGCTCTCTACAATGAGCAGTTCTTC
-	TRBJ2-7	TRBV6-6	-	CASTPTVSYEQYF	TGTGCCAGCACCCCGACAGTCTCCTACGAGCAGTACTTC
-	TRBJ1-1	TRBV5-5	-	CASSLAHTVNTEAFF	TGTGCCAGCAGCTTGGCCCACACCGTGAACACTGAAGCTTTCTTT
few	TRBJ1-2	TRBV5-5	-	CASSPEEYGGYTF	TGTGCCAGCAGCCCTGAGGAATATGGTGGCTACACCTTC
-	TRBJ2-3	TRBV30	TRBD1	CASTGDSTDTQYF	TGTGCCTCGACAGGGGATAGCACAGATACGCAGTATTTT
-	TRBJ1-1	TRBV30	-	CAWVTENTEAFF	TGTGCCTGGGTTACAGAGAACACTGAAGCTTTCTTT
-	TRBJ2-5	TRBV29-1	-	CSVAGRQQETQYF	TGCAGCGTTGCAGGGAGACAGCAAGAGACCCAGTACTTC
-	TRBJ2-1	TRBV7-6	TRBD2	CASSSDSGMVYNEQFF	TGTGCCAGCAGCTCAGACAGCGGGATGGTTTACAATGAGCAGTTCTTC